What follows describes a single T cell receptor beta chain. Per the germline V gene, CDR1 is KGHDR and CDR2 is SFDVKD. The CDR3 loop spans 13 amino acids. The germline V and J ends were trimmed by 0 bases and 5 bases, with 3 bases remaining between them. The data belong to a study of blood T cell repertoires in COVID-19. Across the study: Nucleic acid was either cDNA or gDNA, and it came from T cells, B-cell-depleted T cells, or PBMCs.

Assay: immunoSEQ multiplex PCR; the TCRdb copy retains only in-frame clones and omits some. The table has about 98,000 clones, more than 75% seen once. The sequenced material came from peripheral blood. The rearrangement links TRBV24-1 to TRBJ2-2; the D is unclear. The source of this sequence is a man in his fifties or sixties with acute or convalescent COVID-19. This chain's CDR3 is CATSDLQTGELFF. CDR3 sequence (DNA): TGTGCCACCAGTGATTTGCAAACCGGGGAGCTGTTTTTT.